This TCR beta chain was found in a study of brain T cells in children with intractable seizures. Per the germline V gene, CDR1 is LNHDA and CDR2 is SQIVND (reference sequence). Deletions cut 0 bases from V and 2 bases from J, with 8 bases between. The CDR3 sequence is 15 residues long. Surgery cases with the highest brain T cell transcript signatures were chosen for sequencing. This table comes from immunoSEQ multiplex PCR, and its TCRdb copy is limited to in-frame clones, with some not included. The sample has 88,000 or so clones, around nine tenths seen once. The sequenced sample was peripheral blood, obtained at surgery. This TCR came from a girl aged 2-15 years with Rasmussen encephalitis and intractable seizures. The chain couples TRBV19 to TRBJ1-3; a weak D match, TRBD1 (5 bases). CDR3 amino acids: CASSIEGGTGNTIYF. CDR3 nucleotides: TGTGCCAGTAGTATAGAGGGGGGAACTGGAAACACCATATATTTT.